This TCR beta chain is from a study of control samples from healthy donors and cancer patients. J gave up 0 bases and V 3 bases, and 6 bases lay outside the gene matches. The CDR3 is 19 amino acids. The germline gives CDR1 SGHVS, CDR2 FQNEAQ. Profiling relied on immunoSEQ multiplex PCR, and the TCRdb table lists in-frame clones only, not all of them. The sample holds about 65,000 clones; 90% are singletons and the top ten take around 1.3%. V usage is TRBV7-8 and J usage is TRBJ2-4; 15 positions match TRBD2. The sequenced sample consisted of PBMCs. The receptor's source is a woman aged 50 to 60 with colorectal cancer. CDR3 region: CASSLTGLAGGIAKNIQYF. In DNA form, the CDR3 reads TGTGCCAGCAGCTTGACGGGACTAGCGGGAGGAATAGCCAAAAACATTCAGTACTTC.